Listed below are T cell receptor beta chains from one sample, sequenced in a study of cytotoxic CD8 clonotypes in ibrutinib-treated CLL. Using immunoSEQ multiplex PCR, the repertoire was profiled, and TCRdb retains in-frame clones only, with some absent. This sample yields more than 150,000 clones, of which around 70% are seen a single time; 13% belongs to the top ten. The source material was PBMCs, sampled after 24 months of ibrutinib treatment. These receptors were collected from a human donor with chronic lymphocytic leukemia. Both conserved end residues are part of each CDR3. The order of the fields is D gene, J gene, clone size, V gene, CDR3 DNA, CDR3 protein. A D gene is named only where the DNA matches it firmly. Clone size is given for some rows only: seen once, a few or many times, or a class if the clone is expanded.

TRBD1 | TRBJ1-1 | . | TRBV10-2 | TGCGCCAGCGGGGACAGGGGCCGGAACACTGAAGCTTTCTTT | CASGDRGRNTEAFF
. | TRBJ1-1 | . | TRBV7-9 | TGTGCCAGCAGCTTAGTTTTGAGAGATGAGGGGAACACTGAAGCTTTCTTT | CASSLVLRDEGNTEAFF
. | TRBJ1-1 | . | TRBV7-9 | TGTGCCAGCAGCCCTACCGGACTCCCGAACACTGAAGCTTTCTTT | CASSPTGLPNTEAFF
. | TRBJ1-5 | . | TRBV27 | TGTGCCAGCAGTCAGACAGTTTATAGCAATCAGCCCCAGCATTTT | CASSQTVYSNQPQHF
. | TRBJ2-7 | once | TRBV6-6 | TGTGCCAGCCAGTTAACGCAGGGGACGTACGAGCAGTACTTC | CASQLTQGTYEQYF
. | TRBJ1-2 | . | TRBV30 | TGTGCCTGGAGTGTAACAGGCTATGGCTACACCTTC | CAWSVTGYGYTF
. | TRBJ1-1 | once | TRBV6-5 | TGTGCCAGCAGTCACGGGGGTACGAACACTGAAGCTTTCTTT | CASSHGGTNTEAFF
. | TRBJ2-1 | once | TRBV27 | TGTGCCAGCAGTAGTGGAGGGCAGCAAGTCAAGCTGTCCGATTACAATGAGCAGTTCTTC | CASSSGGQQVKLSDYNEQFF
. | TRBJ1-4 | few | TRBV10-3 | TGTGCCACCGGGCGCGGTGAAAAACTGTTTTTT | CATGRGEKLFF
. | TRBJ2-7 | . | TRBV4-1 | TGCGCCAGCAGCCAACGGACAGAACTCTACGAGCAGTACTTC | CASSQRTELYEQYF
. | TRBJ2-5 | . | TRBV5-1 | TGCGCCAGCAGCTTGGAGGCAGGGACGGAGACCCAGTACTTC | CASSLEAGTETQYF
TRBD2 | TRBJ2-3 | . | TRBV4-1 | TGCGCCAGCAGCCGAAGACTAGCGGGGTACACAGATACGCAGTATTTT | CASSRRLAGYTDTQYF
TRBD2 | TRBJ2-3 | few | TRBV27 | TGTGCCAGCAGTTTATCCCCATGGACTAGCGGGAGTTTCACAGATACGCAGTATTTT | CASSLSPWTSGSFTDTQYF
TRBD1 | TRBJ2-1 | . | TRBV5-6 | TGTGCCAGCAGCTCGACAGGGGGCCTCTTATACAATGAGCAGTTCTTC | CASSSTGGLLYNEQFF
TRBD2 | TRBJ2-7 | . | TRBV6-5 | TGTGCCAGCAGTGTGGGGCTAGCGGCCTACGAGCAGTACTTC | CASSVGLAAYEQYF
. | TRBJ2-2 | . | TRBV19 | TGTGCCAGTAGTATCTGGGGGGAGGTCGGGGAGCTGTTTTTT | CASSIWGEVGELFF
. | TRBJ1-1 | . | TRBV29-1 | TGCAGCGTTATATTCAGTATGAACACTGAAGCTTTCTTT | CSVIFSMNTEAFF
. | TRBJ2-7 | . | TRBV29-1 | TGCAGCGTTGAAGATCCGGGGGCGTCTTACGAGCAGTACTTC | CSVEDPGASYEQYF
. | TRBJ1-1 | . | TRBV30 | TGTGCACACCTTTTGGGACCATACGTGTTGGCTGAAGCTTTCTTT | CAHLLGPYVLAEAFF
TRBD2 | TRBJ2-3 | . | TRBV18 | TGTGCCAGCTCACCAGGACTAGCGGGTGTACTTGATACGCAGTATTTT | CASSPGLAGVLDTQYF
. | TRBJ2-2 | . | TRBV2 | TGTGCCAGCAGTGAGGGCAGGATCGCGAACACCGGGGAGCTGTTTTTT | CASSEGRIANTGELFF
. | TRBJ2-2 | . | TRBV13 | TGTGCCAGCCATGGGACGGCCCGTGGGGAGCTGTTTTTT | CASHGTARGELFF
. | TRBJ2-1 | . | TRBV5-1 | TGCGCCAGCAGCCCCACGAACTACAATGAGCAGTTCTTC | CASSPTNYNEQFF